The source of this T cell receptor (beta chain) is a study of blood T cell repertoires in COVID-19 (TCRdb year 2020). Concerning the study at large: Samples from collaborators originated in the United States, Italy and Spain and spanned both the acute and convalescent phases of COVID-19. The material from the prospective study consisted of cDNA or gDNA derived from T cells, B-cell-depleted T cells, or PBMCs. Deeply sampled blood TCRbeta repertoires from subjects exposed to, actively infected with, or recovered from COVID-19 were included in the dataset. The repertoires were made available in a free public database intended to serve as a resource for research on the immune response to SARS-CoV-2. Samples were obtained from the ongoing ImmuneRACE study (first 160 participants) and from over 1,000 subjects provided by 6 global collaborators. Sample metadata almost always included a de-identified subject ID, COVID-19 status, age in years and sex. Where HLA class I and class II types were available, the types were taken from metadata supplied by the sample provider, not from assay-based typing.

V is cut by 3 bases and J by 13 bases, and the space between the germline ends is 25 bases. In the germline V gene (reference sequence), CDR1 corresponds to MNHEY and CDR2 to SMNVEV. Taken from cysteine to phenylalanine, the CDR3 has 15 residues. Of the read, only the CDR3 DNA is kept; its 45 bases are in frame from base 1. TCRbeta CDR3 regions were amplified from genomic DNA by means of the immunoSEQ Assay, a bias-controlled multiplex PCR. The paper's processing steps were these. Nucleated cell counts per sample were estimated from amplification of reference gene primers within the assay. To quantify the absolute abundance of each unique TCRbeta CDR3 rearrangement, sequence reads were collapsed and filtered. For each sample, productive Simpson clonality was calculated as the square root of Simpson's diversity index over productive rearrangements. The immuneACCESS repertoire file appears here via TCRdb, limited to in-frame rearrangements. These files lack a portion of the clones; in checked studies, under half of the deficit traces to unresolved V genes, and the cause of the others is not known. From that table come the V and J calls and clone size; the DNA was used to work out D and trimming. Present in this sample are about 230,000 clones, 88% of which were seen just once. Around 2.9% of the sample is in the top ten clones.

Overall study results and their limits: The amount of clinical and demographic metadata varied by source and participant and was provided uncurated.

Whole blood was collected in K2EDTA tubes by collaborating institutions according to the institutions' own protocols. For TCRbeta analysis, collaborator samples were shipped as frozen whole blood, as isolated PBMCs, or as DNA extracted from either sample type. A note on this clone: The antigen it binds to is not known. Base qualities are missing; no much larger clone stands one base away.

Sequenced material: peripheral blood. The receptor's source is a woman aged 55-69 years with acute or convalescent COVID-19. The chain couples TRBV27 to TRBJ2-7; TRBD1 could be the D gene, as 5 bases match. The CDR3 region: CASSFARSFTQGYYF. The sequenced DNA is TGTGCCAGCAGTTTCGCTAGGAGTTTTACCCAGGGCTATTACTTC.